This is a list of T cell receptor beta chains from one sample in a study of T cell responses to AZD1222 COVID-19 vaccine. TCRdb keeps only in-frame clones here, not all; method: immunoSEQ multiplex PCR. The table shows around 150,000 clones, with around 93% occurring only once. The sequenced sample was peripheral blood, obtained 28 days after the second AZD1222 dose. The receptors were sampled from an adult who received the AZD1222 COVID-19 vaccine. Both conserved end residues are part of each CDR3. The D gene is left open where the match is weak. Not all rows give a size; the values are once, few, many and, for expanded clones, a class.

cdr3_length clone_size d_call j_call v_call cdr3_aa cdr3_nt
14 - TRBD1 TRBJ1-2 TRBV6-1 CASSETGGSRGYTF TGTGCCAGCAGTGAAACAGGGGGGTCGCGGGGCTACACCTTC
14 - TRBD1 TRBJ1-4 TRBV6-5 CASGRTGSNEKLFF TGTGCCAGCGGACGGACAGGGAGTAATGAAAAACTGTTTTTT
11 - - TRBJ1-2 TRBV20-1 CSARVSSGYTF TGCAGTGCTAGAGTCTCCTCTGGCTACACCTTC
14 - - TRBJ2-7 TRBV6-8 CASSYPRPDYEQYF TGTGCCAGCAGTTACCCCCGGCCCGACTACGAGCAGTACTTC
15 - - TRBJ1-4 TRBV5-1 CASSSSGFEGEKLFF TGCGCCAGCAGCTCCTCAGGGTTTGAGGGAGAAAAACTGTTTTTT
13 - - TRBJ2-4 TRBV11-1 CASSAEPGPVQYF TGTGCCAGCAGCGCCGAACCAGGGCCCGTTCAGTACTTC
15 once TRBD2 TRBJ2-3 TRBV10-2 CASVGREGRTDTQYF TGCGCCAGCGTGGGGCGGGAGGGCCGGACAGATACGCAGTATTTT
15 - - TRBJ1-2 TRBV7-9 CASSSSGEFNYGYTF TGTGCCAGCAGCTCGTCGGGAGAGTTTAACTATGGCTACACCTTC
15 - TRBD1 TRBJ2-2 TRBV7-9 CASRTGTGDTGELFF TGTGCCAGCAGGACCGGGACAGGGGACACCGGGGAGCTGTTTTTT
14 - - TRBJ1-5 TRBV27 CASRPGSSNQPQHF TGTGCCAGCAGGCCCGGGAGTAGCAATCAGCCCCAGCATTTT
12 - - TRBJ1-2 TRBV6-5 CASSPAQGGYTF TGTGCCAGCAGCCCGGCGCAAGGTGGCTACACCTTC
13 - - TRBJ1-1 TRBV19 CASSMAANTEAFF TGTGCCAGTAGTATGGCAGCGAACACTGAAGCTTTCTTT
15 - TRBD1 TRBJ1-2 TRBV28 CASSKGQGVDYGYTF TGTGCCAGCAGTAAAGGACAGGGGGTGGACTATGGCTACACCTTC
11 - - TRBJ2-2 TRBV6-2/TRBV6-3 CASSRTGELFF TGTGCCAGCAGCCGTACCGGGGAGCTGTTTTTT
13 - TRBD1 TRBJ2-7 TRBV7-6 CASSSDRGYEQYF TGTGCCAGCAGCTCGGACAGGGGTTACGAGCAGTACTTC
13 - TRBD1 TRBJ1-1 TRBV6-5 CASSYSGTGVAFF TGTGCCAGCAGTTACTCAGGGACAGGGGTAGCTTTCTTT
20 - TRBD1 TRBJ2-4 TRBV6-4 CASRGHEKFHPTGGKNIQYF TGTGCCAGCAGGGGCCACGAGAAATTCCACCCAACAGGGGGGAAAAACATTCAGTACTTC
12 - - TRBJ1-5 TRBV7-2 CASSFWAQPQHF TGTGCCAGCAGCTTTTGGGCTCAGCCCCAGCATTTT
13 - TRBD1 TRBJ1-2 TRBV29-1 CSVGDRELDGYTF TGCAGCGTGGGAGACAGGGAGTTGGATGGCTACACCTTC
14 once - TRBJ1-2 TRBV27 CASSPRGGLSGYTF TGTGCCAGCAGTCCCCGTGGGGGGTTGAGTGGCTACACCTTC
12 - - TRBJ1-1 TRBV6-4 CASRTEIGEAFF TGTGCCAGCAGGACAGAAATTGGTGAAGCTTTCTTT
13 - - TRBJ2-1 TRBV6-5 CASRTTRADEQFF TGTGCCAGCAGAACGACTCGAGCGGATGAGCAGTTCTTC
14 - - TRBJ1-2 TRBV27 CASSLHESNYGYTF TGTGCCAGCAGTTTACATGAATCTAACTATGGCTACACCTTC
14 - - TRBJ2-2 TRBV19 CASSEGPNTGELFF TGTGCCAGTTCTGAGGGGCCGAACACCGGGGAGCTGTTTTTT
14 - - TRBJ2-2 TRBV11-2 CASSFERNTGELFF TGTGCCAGCAGCTTCGAGCGGAACACCGGGGAGCTGTTTTTT
15 - - TRBJ2-7 TRBV4-3 CASSQDLGRGYEQYF TGCGCCAGCAGCCAAGATCTTGGGAGAGGGTACGAGCAGTACTTC
15 - TRBD1 TRBJ1-4 TRBV7-2 CASSLVGGASEKLFF TGTGCCAGCAGCTTGGTAGGGGGCGCGAGTGAAAAACTGTTTTTT
14 - - TRBJ1-1 TRBV7-9 CASSPGGLNTEAFF TGTGCCAGCAGTCCGGGAGGGCTCAACACTGAAGCTTTCTTT
14 - - TRBJ1-2 TRBV6-5 CASRDDRLSYGYTF TGTGCCAGCAGGGACGACAGGCTTTCCTATGGCTACACCTTC
13 - - TRBJ1-1 TRBV6-5 CASSYIENTEAFF TGTGCCAGCAGTTATATAGAGAACACTGAAGCTTTCTTT
15 - TRBD1 TRBJ1-1 TRBV3-1/TRBV3-2 CASSHTDRGFMEAFF TGTGCCAGCAGCCACACGGACAGGGGGTTTATGGAAGCTTTCTTT
15 - TRBD2 TRBJ2-1 TRBV5-1 CASSLAPGGQNEQFF TGCGCCAGCAGCTTGGCCCCGGGAGGGCAAAATGAGCAGTTCTTC
15 - - TRBJ2-7 TRBV28 CASSSSPAGSYEQYF TGTGCCAGCAGTTCCTCCCCAGCGGGCTCCTACGAGCAGTACTTC
14 - - TRBJ2-2 TRBV5-4 CASSLDTRTGELFF TGTGCCAGCAGCTTGGACACGAGGACCGGGGAGCTGTTTTTT
15 - - TRBJ1-5 TRBV28 CASSGYRLSNQPQHF TGTGCCAGCAGTGGTTACAGGCTTAGCAATCAGCCCCAGCATTTT
17 - TRBD2 TRBJ2-5 TRBV4-1 CASSARTSSGSVETQYF TGCGCCAGCAGCGCAAGAACCTCTAGCGGGAGCGTGGAGACCCAGTACTTC
15 - - TRBJ2-7 TRBV5-1 CASSLETARPDEQYF TGCGCCAGCAGCTTGGAAACAGCCCGTCCCGACGAGCAGTACTTC
15 - - TRBJ1-1 TRBV7-3 CASSLKGGFNTEAFF TGTGCCAGCAGCTTAAAGGGGGGTTTTAACACTGAAGCTTTCTTT
12 - - TRBJ1-2 TRBV10-3 CAIPLGDRGYTF TGTGCCATCCCCCTTGGGGATCGGGGCTACACCTTC
15 - TRBD2 TRBJ2-7 TRBV27 CASSGSSGRSYEQYF TGTGCCAGCAGTGGAAGTAGCGGGAGATCCTACGAGCAGTACTTC
14 - - TRBJ1-3 TRBV19 CASRMDREGNTIYF TGTGCCAGTCGGATGGACCGTGAGGGAAACACCATATATTTT
15 once TRBD2 TRBJ2-3 TRBV6-1 CASSERSGRPDTQYF TGTGCCAGCAGTGAAAGAAGCGGGAGACCAGATACGCAGTATTTT